What follows describes a single T cell receptor beta chain. Antigen specificity is unknown. The data belong to a study of CD8 T cells in ankylosing spondylitis. Researchers built TCR beta libraries using quantitative 5'-RACE with molecular barcodes. One entry per CDR3 protein, called by TCRdb with MiXCR from the 5' RACE reads. There are approximately 210,000 distinct CDR3 sequences in the sample; around 13% occur only once, and approximately 15% lies in the top ten. The length of the CDR3 is 13 residues. Germline CDR1 reads SGHRS; CDR2 reads YFSETQ. Trimming stripped 4 bases from V and 6 bases from J, with 11 bases between. General study results and limits: The authors reported significant enrichment of disease-linked clones in matched ankylosing spondylitis synovial fluid.

The clonotype comes from a male donor with ankylosing spondylitis or in good health (not recorded which). J is TRBJ2-1 and V is TRBV5-1; D might be TRBD2 (5 bases). Sequenced: blood, either unsorted or a sorted T cell fraction (not recorded which). The chain's CDR3 is CASSARGLNEQFF. The DNA of the CDR3 is TGCGCCAGCAGCGCCCGGGGTCTCAATGAGCAGTTCTTC.